The present TCR beta chain was sequenced within a study of blood T cell repertoires in COVID-19. Study details: Donors in the United States, Italy and Spain gave samples during acute or convalescent COVID-19. Sample material is recorded as cDNA or gDNA derived from T cells, B-cell-depleted T cells, or PBMCs.

The length of the CDR3 is 14 residues. CDR1 and CDR2 from the germline V gene are SGDLS and YYNGEE. Unmatched junction bases numbered 3, after V lost 2 bases and J lost 5 bases. In the authors' methods: Counts of nucleated cells, estimated from reference gene primer amplification, were obtained. The data were produced by immunoSEQ multiplex PCR, yet TCRdb's version contains in-frame clones alone and is incomplete. That table is the source of V, J and clone size, and D and trimming were worked out from the DNA. The sample has 16,000 or so clones; around 89% are singletons. J is TRBJ1-1 and V is TRBV9; 10 bases align to TRBD1. What was sequenced was peripheral blood. The TCR was taken from an elderly man with acute or convalescent COVID-19. CDR3 region: CASSVMDRGTEAFF. CDR3 nucleotides: TGTGCCAGCAGCGTCATGGACAGGGGGACTGAAGCTTTCTTT.